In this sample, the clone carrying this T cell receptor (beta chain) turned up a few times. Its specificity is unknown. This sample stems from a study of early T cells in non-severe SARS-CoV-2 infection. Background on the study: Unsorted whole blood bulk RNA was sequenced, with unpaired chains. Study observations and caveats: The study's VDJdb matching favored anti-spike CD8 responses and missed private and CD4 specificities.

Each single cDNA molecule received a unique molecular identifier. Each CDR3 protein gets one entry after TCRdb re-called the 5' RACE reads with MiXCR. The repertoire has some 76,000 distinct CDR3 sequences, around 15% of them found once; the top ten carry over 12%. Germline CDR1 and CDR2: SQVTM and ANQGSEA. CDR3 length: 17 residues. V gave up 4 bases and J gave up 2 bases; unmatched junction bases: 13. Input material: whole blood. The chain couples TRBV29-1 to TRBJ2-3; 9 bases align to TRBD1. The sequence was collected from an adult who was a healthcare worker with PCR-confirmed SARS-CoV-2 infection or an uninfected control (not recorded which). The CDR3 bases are TGCAGCGTTGTAAGTTTTCCAGGGACAGGGAACACAGATACGCAGTATTTT. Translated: CSVVSFPGTGNTDTQYF.